The rows below give T cell receptor beta chains drawn from one sample of a study of cytomegalovirus exposure and HLA in healthy donors. Here immunoSEQ multiplex PCR was the method, and the copy in TCRdb shows in-frame clones only, minus some. In the table there are fewer than 95,000 clones, roughly 70% of which are singletons. Input material: PBMCs. These receptors all stem from a man aged 35-49 years in good health and CMV-seronegative. The conserved cysteine and the conserved F or W are not part of the CDR3 here. The D gene is left open where the match is weak.

d_call v_call cdr3_aa
TRBD2 TRBV27 ASSLSRGGARDTQY
- TRBV7-8 ASSIDTRVLNSPLH
- TRBV7-9 ASSLTGQLNTEAF
- TRBV7-3 ASSLQSGNTEAF
TRBD2 TRBV9 ASSAGTRDYNEQF
TRBD1 TRBV6-1 ASSATLDRGPYSPLH
- TRBV5-4 ASSLGGRGSYEQY
- TRBV29-1 STSRGRNQPQH
- TRBV28 ASSPGINIQY
- TRBV7-6 ASSPSSLEYNSPLH
TRBD2 TRBV5-1 ASSFPLAGGINEQY
TRBD1 TRBV2 AQAAGQGANEQY
- TRBV9 ASSVVSVSTDTQY
- TRBV5-6 ASSLEARRETQY
- TRBV11-2 ASSLRGPGQQY
TRBD1 TRBV6-5 ASSFADRGRCGYT